This T cell receptor beta chain was recovered during a study of cytomegalovirus exposure and HLA in healthy donors. At the level of the study: One earlier analysis, a look at about 179 million T cells, found about 110 million unique TCR beta sequences.

PCR used 60 Vbeta primers and 13 Jbeta primers. Profiling relied on immunoSEQ multiplex PCR, and the TCRdb table lists in-frame clones only, not all of them. The sample holds about 160,000 clones; around 76% are singletons and the top ten take about 1.3%. This CDR3 is built from 17 residues. CDR1 is SGHRS and CDR2 is YFSETQ in the germline V gene. The V gene end was trimmed by 0 bases and the J gene end by 2 bases; junction bases not matched to a gene: 2. Broader study findings: The dataset shows that most TCR sequences were rare, while some public TCRs occurred in many donors.

Notes on this clone: As yet, its antigen is unknown.

This chain uses TRBV5-1 with TRBJ2-3; TRBD2 aligns across 14 bases. The sequence was obtained from a man aged 60 to 69 in good health and CMV-seronegative. Input material: PBMCs. The CDR3 bases are TGCGCCAGCAGCTTGGGACTAGCGGGGGGGACCACAGATACGCAGTATTTT. This encodes CASSLGLAGGTTDTQYF.